A selection of T cell receptor beta chains follows, all from one sample in a study of CD8 T cells in ankylosing spondylitis. TCRdb re-derived calls from the 5' RACE reads in MiXCR, one entry per CDR3 protein. Of some 400,000 distinct CDR3 sequences in the sample, about a fifth were seen once. The source material was blood, either unsorted or a sorted T cell fraction (not recorded which). The receptor set was obtained from a male donor with ankylosing spondylitis. The CDR3 runs from the conserved cysteine through the conserved F or W.

v_call: TRBV6-5; j_call: TRBJ1-4; cdr3_aa: CASSFGQGEKLFF
v_call: TRBV20-1; j_call: TRBJ2-5; cdr3_aa: CSARDNPKETQYF
v_call: TRBV25-1; j_call: TRBJ2-5; cdr3_aa: CASSELATPETQYF
v_call: TRBV7-9; j_call: TRBJ2-3; cdr3_aa: CASSFMTGGGDTQYF
v_call: TRBV15; j_call: TRBJ2-3; cdr3_aa: CATSRQLGTQYF
v_call: TRBV27; j_call: TRBJ2-3; cdr3_aa: CASSSGAHPYRDGGTDTQYF
v_call: TRBV7-3; j_call: TRBJ2-7; cdr3_aa: CASSLSNPSEQYF
v_call: TRBV20-1; j_call: TRBJ2-7; cdr3_aa: CSWGGDWEQYF
v_call: TRBV4-2; j_call: TRBJ2-3; cdr3_aa: CASSHVTGMGFADTQYF
v_call: TRBV20-1; j_call: TRBJ2-1; cdr3_aa: CSAAATGAVNHEQFF
v_call: TRBV9; j_call: TRBJ2-3; cdr3_aa: CASSPFREIYTDTQYF
v_call: TRBV7-2; j_call: TRBJ1-2; cdr3_aa: CASSGDRALGGYTF
v_call: TRBV29-1; j_call: TRBJ1-3; cdr3_aa: CSAGRSGSGNTIYF
v_call: TRBV6-5; j_call: TRBJ2-5; cdr3_aa: CASSHRGGSGETQYF
v_call: TRBV5-1; j_call: TRBJ2-1; cdr3_aa: CASSLAVGSSYNEQFF
v_call: TRBV29-1; j_call: TRBJ1-2; cdr3_aa: CSVDRRVGYGYTF
v_call: TRBV29-1; j_call: TRBJ2-5; cdr3_aa: CSVEGFRAGAQETQYF
v_call: TRBV19; j_call: TRBJ2-7; cdr3_aa: CASSMTGMIPYEQYF
v_call: TRBV20-1; j_call: TRBJ1-5; cdr3_aa: CSARDQQGGNQPQHF
v_call: TRBV11-3; j_call: TRBJ2-2; cdr3_aa: CASSRETPSGELFF
v_call: TRBV28; j_call: TRBJ1-2; cdr3_aa: CASRTGTGFGYTF
v_call: TRBV29-1; j_call: TRBJ2-1; cdr3_aa: CSVTAGPGQNEQFF
v_call: TRBV7-2; j_call: TRBJ2-7; cdr3_aa: CASSPHSRGSPHGQYF
v_call: TRBV4-2; j_call: TRBJ2-1; cdr3_aa: CASSQEERVGGEQFF
v_call: TRBV9; j_call: TRBJ1-3; cdr3_aa: CASSVEPGGTGNTIYF
v_call: TRBV29-1; j_call: TRBJ1-3; cdr3_aa: CSAYRSSGNTIYF
v_call: TRBV5-1; j_call: TRBJ2-1; cdr3_aa: CASSLSGLAGMYEQFF
v_call: TRBV5-1; j_call: TRBJ2-7; cdr3_aa: CASSPGGASYEQYF
v_call: TRBV10-3; j_call: TRBJ2-1; cdr3_aa: CAISWTGEGEQFF
v_call: TRBV20-1; j_call: TRBJ1-4; cdr3_aa: CSATRVNNEKLFF
v_call: TRBV7-9; j_call: TRBJ1-1; cdr3_aa: CASSLERIAEAFF
v_call: TRBV29-1; j_call: TRBJ2-3; cdr3_aa: CSVEVVGTDTQYF
v_call: TRBV29-1; j_call: TRBJ2-7; cdr3_aa: CSVGAGVSSYEQYF